Each of the 5 T cell receptor beta chains below was sequenced from the same sample in a study of T cell repertoires in cytomegalovirus infection. MiXCR, applied by TCRdb to the reads, yields one record per CDR3 protein. The sample includes almost 300,000 distinct CDR3 sequences, approximately 10% seen only once; the top ten take about 2.3%. Sequencing was done on a sample of PBMCs. Source of these receptors: a human donor in good health (CMV status not recorded). Some clones in this sample may be carry-over from other donors' samples.

This clonotype was seen a handful of times. The V and J genes are TRBV20-1 and TRBJ1-3, with D unresolved. The CDR3 totals 11 residues. In germline, CDR1 is DFQATT, CDR2 SNEGSKA (reference sequence). V shed 3 bases and J shed 4 bases, with 4 bases lying between them. CDR3 region: CSASFGNTIYF. The CDR3 coding sequence is TGCAGTGCTAGCTTCGGAAACACCATATATTTT.

This clonotype was detected ten times or more. The chain couples TRBV19 to TRBJ2-7; 10 positions agree with TRBD1. The CDR3 sequence is 15 residues long. Losses at the gene ends were 5 bases for V and 5 bases for J; bases not matched to a gene: 9. Per the germline V gene, CDR1 is LNHDA and CDR2 is SQIVND (reference sequence). CDR3 sequence reads: CASSSPGQGIHEQYV. CDR3 coding DNA: TGTGCCAGTAGTTCTCCGGGACAGGGGATACACGAGCAGTACGTC.

The sample holds many counts of this clonotype. V gene TRBV14 combines with J gene TRBJ2-1; D unresolved. Germline V lookup: CDR1 SGHDN, CDR2 FVKESK. The CDR3 has 15 residues. Trimming left V 4 bases short and J 0 bases short, with 10 bases between. In nucleotides, the CDR3 is TGTGCCAGCAGCCTGGGCAGGTTCTCCTACAATGAGCAGTTCTTC. Protein product: CASSLGRFSYNEQFF.

This clonotype appeared many times. The rearrangement links TRBV11-2 to TRBJ2-7, with D hard to call. In germline, CDR1 is SGHAT, CDR2 FQNNGV. Trimming took 5 bases from V and 4 from J, leaving 15 bases between them. The CDR3 totals 14 residues. Here the CDR3 reads CASSRGYTAYEQYV. In DNA form, the CDR3 reads TGTGCCAGCAGCCGCGGTTATACGGCTTACGAGCAGTACGTC.

In this sample, this clonotype turned up many times. This chain links TRBV14 with TRBJ1-1; D is ambiguous. V gave up 0 bases and J gave up 7 bases, with 12 bases separating them. CDR3 length equals 14 residues. Germline CDR1 and CDR2: SGHDN and FVKESK. The CDR3 nucleotides read TGTGCCAGCAGCCAAGAGACCCGGAGGATTGAAGCTTTCTTT. Protein sequence: CASSQETRRIEAFF.